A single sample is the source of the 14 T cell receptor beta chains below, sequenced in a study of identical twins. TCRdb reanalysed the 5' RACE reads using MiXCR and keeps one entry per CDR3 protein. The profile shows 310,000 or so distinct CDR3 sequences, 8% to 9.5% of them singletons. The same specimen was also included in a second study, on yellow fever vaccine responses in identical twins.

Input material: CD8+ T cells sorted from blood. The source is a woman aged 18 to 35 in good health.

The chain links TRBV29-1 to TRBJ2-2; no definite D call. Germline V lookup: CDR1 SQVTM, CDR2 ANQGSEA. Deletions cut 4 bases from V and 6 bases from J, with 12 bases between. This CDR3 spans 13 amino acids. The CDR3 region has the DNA TGCAGCGTTGTTCACAGTTTGGCCGGGGAGCTGTTTTTT. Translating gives CSVVHSLAGELFF.

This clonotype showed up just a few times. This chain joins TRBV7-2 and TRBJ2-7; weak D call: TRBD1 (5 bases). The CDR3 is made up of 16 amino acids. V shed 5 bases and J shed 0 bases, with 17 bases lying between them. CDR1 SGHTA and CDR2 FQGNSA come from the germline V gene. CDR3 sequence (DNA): TGTGCCAGCAGCCTAGGGGTTGGGGCGCTCTCCTACGAGCAGTACTTC. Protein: CASSLGVGALSYEQYF. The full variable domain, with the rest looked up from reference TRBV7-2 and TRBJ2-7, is GAGVSQSPSNKVTEKGKDVELRCDPISGHTALYWYRQSLGQGLEFLIYFQGNSAPDKSGLPSDRFSAERTGGSVSTLTIQRTQQEDSAVYLCASSLGVGALSYEQYFGPGTRLTVT.

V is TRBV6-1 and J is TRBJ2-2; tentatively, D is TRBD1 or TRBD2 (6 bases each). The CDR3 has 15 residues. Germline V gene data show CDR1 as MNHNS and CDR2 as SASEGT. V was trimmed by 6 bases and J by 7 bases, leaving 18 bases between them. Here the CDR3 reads CASRPFEGGGGELFF. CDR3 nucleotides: TGTGCCAGCAGGCCTTTCGAGGGGGGTGGCGGGGAGCTGTTTTTT.

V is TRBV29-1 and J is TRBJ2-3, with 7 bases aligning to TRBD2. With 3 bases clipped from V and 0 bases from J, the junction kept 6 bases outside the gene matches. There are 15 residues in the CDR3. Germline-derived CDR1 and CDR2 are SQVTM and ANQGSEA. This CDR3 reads CSVDMGTTSTDTQYF. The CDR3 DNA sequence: TGCAGCGTTGATATGGGGACTACTAGCACAGATACGCAGTATTTT.

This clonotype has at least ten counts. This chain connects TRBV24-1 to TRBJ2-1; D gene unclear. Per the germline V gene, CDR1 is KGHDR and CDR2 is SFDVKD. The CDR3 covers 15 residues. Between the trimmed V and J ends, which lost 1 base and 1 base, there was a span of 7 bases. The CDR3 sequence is CATSDFVNSYNEQFF. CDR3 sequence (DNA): TGTGCCACCAGTGATTTTGTGAATTCCTACAATGAGCAGTTCTTC.

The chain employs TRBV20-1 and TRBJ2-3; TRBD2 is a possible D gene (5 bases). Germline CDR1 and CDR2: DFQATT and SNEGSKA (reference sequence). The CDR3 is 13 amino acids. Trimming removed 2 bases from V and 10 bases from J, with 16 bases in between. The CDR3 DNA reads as TGCAGTGCTAGACCGGAGGCCGATCGTGCGCAGTATTTT. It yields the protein CSARPEADRAQYF.

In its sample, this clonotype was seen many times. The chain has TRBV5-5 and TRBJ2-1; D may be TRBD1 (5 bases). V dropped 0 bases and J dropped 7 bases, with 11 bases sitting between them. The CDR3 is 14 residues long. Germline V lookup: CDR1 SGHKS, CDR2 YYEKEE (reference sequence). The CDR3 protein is CASSLGAGRNEQFF. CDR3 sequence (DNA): TGTGCCAGCAGCTTGGGGGCAGGGCGGAATGAGCAGTTCTTC.

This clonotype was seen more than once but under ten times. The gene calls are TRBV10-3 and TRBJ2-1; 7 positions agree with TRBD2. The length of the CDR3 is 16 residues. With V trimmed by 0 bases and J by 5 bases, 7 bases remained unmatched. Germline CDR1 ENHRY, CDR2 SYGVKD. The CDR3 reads CAISESDGGFHNEQFF. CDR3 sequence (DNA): TGTGCCATCAGTGAGTCGGACGGGGGGTTTCACAATGAGCAGTTCTTC.

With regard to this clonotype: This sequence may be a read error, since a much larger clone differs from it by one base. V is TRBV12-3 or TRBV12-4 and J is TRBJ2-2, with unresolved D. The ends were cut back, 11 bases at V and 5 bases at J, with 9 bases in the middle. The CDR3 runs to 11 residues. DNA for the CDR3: TGTGCCTCAATGGATACCGGGGAGCTGTTTTTT. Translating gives CASMDTGELFF.

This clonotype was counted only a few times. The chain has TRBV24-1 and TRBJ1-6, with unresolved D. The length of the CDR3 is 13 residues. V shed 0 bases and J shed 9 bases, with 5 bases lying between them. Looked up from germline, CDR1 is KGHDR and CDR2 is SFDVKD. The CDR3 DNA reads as TGTGCCACCAGTGATTTGAAGGGTTCACCCCTCCACTTT. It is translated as CATSDLKGSPLHF.

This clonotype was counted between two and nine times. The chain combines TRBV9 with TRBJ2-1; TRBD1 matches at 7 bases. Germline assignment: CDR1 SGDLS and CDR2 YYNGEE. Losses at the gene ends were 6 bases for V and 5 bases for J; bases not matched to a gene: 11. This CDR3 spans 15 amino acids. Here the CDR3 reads CASTPTGHPDNEQFF. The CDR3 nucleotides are TGTGCCAGCACCCCGACAGGGCACCCAGACAATGAGCAGTTCTTC.

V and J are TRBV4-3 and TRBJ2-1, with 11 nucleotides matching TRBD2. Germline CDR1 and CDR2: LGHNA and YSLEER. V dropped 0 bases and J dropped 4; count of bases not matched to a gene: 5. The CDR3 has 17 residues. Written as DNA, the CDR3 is TGCGCCAGCAGCCAAGATTCTAGCGGGAGGTTTTACAATGAGCAGTTCTTC. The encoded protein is CASSQDSSGRFYNEQFF.

DNA of the CDR3: TGCAGTGCTAGAGCCGCCGACAGGGACACCGGGGAGCTGTTTTTT. Its protein is CSARAADRDTGELFF. The genes are TRBV20-1 and TRBJ2-2; TRBD1 aligns across 7 bases. CDR1 DFQATT and CDR2 SNEGSKA come from the germline V gene (reference sequence). V shed 1 base and J 3 bases; nucleotides not matched to a gene: 5. The CDR3 runs 15 residues.

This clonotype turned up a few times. The CDR3 sequence is CATLWTSGPQETQYF. The CDR3 DNA sequence: TGTGCCACCCTGTGGACTAGCGGGCCCCAAGAGACCCAGTACTTC. The V call is TRBV28, the J call TRBJ2-5; 11 nucleotides align to TRBD2. The CDR3 consists of 15 residues. V shed 10 bases and J 1 base; nucleotides not matched to a gene: 8. Germline-derived CDR1 and CDR2 are MDHEN and SYDVKM.